The T cell receptor beta chain described here comes from a study of neurological immune-mediated disorders. The length of the CDR3 is 14 residues. V gave up 4 bases and J gave up 5 bases, with 12 bases separating them. CDR1 is SGHKS, CDR2 YYEKEE, per germline (reference sequence). cDNA was made by 5'RACE with 10-nucleotide random UMIs. TCRdb recomputed calls from the 5' RACE reads with MiXCR, one row per CDR3 protein. The sample shows tens of thousands of distinct CDR3 sequences, approximately 10% of them seen only once. Many counts were recorded for this clonotype. The TCR sequence derives from a man between 60 and 75 years old in good health. Sequenced sample: PBMCs. This chain uses TRBV5-5 with TRBJ2-2; D uncertain. The CDR3 loop reads CASSPTAGTGELFF. As DNA, the CDR3 is TGTGCCAGCAGCCCCACCGCCGGGACCGGGGAGCTGTTTTTT.